What follows are 20 T cell receptor beta chains derived from one specimen sequenced in a study of T cell repertoires in cytomegalovirus infection. Via MiXCR, TCRdb re-called the reads, giving one row per CDR3 protein. This table has under 600,000 distinct CDR3 sequences, approximately 15% appearing once. Sequences were obtained from CD8+ T cells from PBMCs. These receptors all stem from a human donor in good health (CMV status not recorded). Some clones in this sample may be carry-over from other donors' samples.

There are many counts of this clonotype. V is TRBV7-3 and J is TRBJ1-6, with TRBD1 matching over 10 bases. The CDR3 runs to 14 residues. The germline V gene encodes CDR1 SGHTA and CDR2 FQGTGA. Unmatched junction bases numbered 3, after V lost 4 bases and J lost 9 bases. The DNA of the CDR3 is TGTGCCAGCAGCTCGGGACAGGGGATTTCACCCCTCCACTTT. It translates to CASSSGQGISPLHF.

This clonotype was detected many times. The chain combines TRBV28 with TRBJ1-2; 12 nucleotides line up with TRBD1. CDR3 length: 21 amino acids. Germline values: CDR1 MDHEN, CDR2 SYDVKM. Trimming cost V 5 bases and J 2 bases; bases outside gene matches: 21. CDR3 region: CASSSNDFLGTGGGKNYGYTF. CDR3 DNA sequence: TGTGCCAGCAGTAGTAATGACTTCCTTGGGACAGGGGGCGGTAAGAACTATGGCTACACCTTC.

This clonotype was seen only a few times. The chain links TRBV5-1 to TRBJ2-7, with 13 bases that match TRBD2. Germline lookup yields CDR1 SGHRS and CDR2 YFSETQ. V lost 4 bases to trimming and J lost 5 bases; unmatched junction nucleotides: 9. The CDR3 spans 16 residues. Written as DNA, the CDR3 is TGCGCCAGCAGCGGGGGACTAGCGGGATTAGGCGACGAGCAGTACTTC. Translation: CASSGGLAGLGDEQYF.

The chain has TRBV10-3 and TRBJ2-7; TRBD2 matches at 11 bases. Looked up from germline, CDR1 is ENHRY and CDR2 is SYGVKD. The CDR3 contains 18 residues. The J segment lost 0 bases and the V segment lost 1 base, leaving 8 bases of the junction unmatched. The CDR3 loop is CAISEYTSGSRYSYEQYF. The CDR3 coding sequence is TGTGCCATCAGTGAGTATACTAGCGGGAGCAGGTACTCCTACGAGCAGTACTTC.

In this sample, this clonotype turned up many times. This chain links TRBV6-5 with TRBJ2-4; D call uncertain. The germline CDR1 and CDR2 sequences are MNHEY and SVGAGI. The CDR3 runs to 14 residues. The V and J ends lost 5 bases and 0 bases respectively, with 8 bases between them. CDR3 coding DNA: TGTGCCAGCAGTGATTCCATAGCCAAAAACATTCAGTACTTC. As protein: CASSDSIAKNIQYF.

This clonotype was seen only a few times. The chain uses TRBV20-1 and TRBJ2-1, with TRBD2 matching over 13 bases. CDR1 DFQATT and CDR2 SNEGSKA come from the germline V gene (reference sequence). The CDR3 has 14 residues. Trimming at V came to 5 bases and at J to 7 bases, leaving 5 bases not matched to a gene. In DNA, the CDR3 is TGCAGTGCTGGACTAGCGGGGGTGGAAAATGAGCAGTTCTTC. Protein sequence: CSAGLAGVENEQFF.

The rearrangement uses TRBV5-1 and TRBJ2-7, with TRBD1 matching 7 bases. The CDR3 extends over 16 amino acids. V shed 4 bases, J shed 5 bases, and the junction held 15 bases outside the gene matches. Germline CDR1 SGHRS, CDR2 YFSETQ. The CDR3 region is CASSEPQVTGPNEQYF. DNA for the CDR3: TGCGCCAGCAGCGAACCTCAGGTGACAGGGCCGAACGAGCAGTACTTC.

With respect to this clonotype: This may come from a read error, since a much larger clone is one base off. Because it lacks the conserved phenylalanine or tryptophan at the end, this CDR3 is likely a read error. The CDR3 loop reads CASSQDRFATSEADTGELFL. The CDR3 coding sequence is TGCGCCAGCAGCCAAGACCGGTTCGCCACTAGCGAGGCCGACACCGGGGAGCTGTTTCTT. The chain employs TRBV4-3 and TRBJ2-2; 7 positions agree with TRBD2. Trimming cost V 0 bases and J 3 bases; bases outside gene matches: 16. Germline values: CDR1 LGHNA, CDR2 YSLEER. The CDR3 totals 20 residues.

In its sample, this clonotype was seen many times. The chain recombines TRBV6-5 with TRBJ1-1; D is ambiguous. CDR1 is MNHEY, CDR2 SVGAGI, per germline. This CDR3 region has 14 residues. The V gene lost 0 bases and the J gene lost 4 bases, with 9 bases spanning the gap. The CDR3 DNA sequence: TGTGCCAGCAGTTACTCGATGATGCCCACTGAAGCTTTCTTT. Residues: CASSYSMMPTEAFF.

The V gene is TRBV9, the J gene TRBJ2-3; D is uncertain. This CDR3 comprises 14 residues. The ends were cut back, 0 bases at V and 2 bases at J, with 7 bases in the middle. Germline CDR1 reads SGDLS; CDR2 reads YYNGEE. CDR3 region: CASSVAKITDTQYF. DNA for the CDR3: TGTGCCAGCAGCGTAGCGAAGATCACAGATACGCAGTATTTT.

This chain joins TRBV7-9 and TRBJ2-7; D not resolved. V was pared by 5 bases and J by 3 bases, with 11 bases between. Germline loops: CDR1 SEHNR, CDR2 FQNEAQ (reference sequence). The CDR3 spans 13 residues. CDR3 nucleotide sequence: TGTGCCAGCAGCGGGAAGCCTTTCTACGAGCAGTACTTC. It is translated as CASSGKPFYEQYF.

The rearrangement uses TRBV10-3 and TRBJ2-5; the D is unclear. Germline V gene sequence: CDR1 ENHRY, CDR2 SYGVKD. The CDR3 spans 13 residues. Trimming removed 3 bases from V and 5 bases from J, with 10 bases in between. The CDR3 region has the DNA TGTGCCATCAGTGACCCCCCGGATGAGACCCAGTACTTC. Encoded protein: CAISDPPDETQYF.

This clonotype was seen ten or more times. The chain recombines TRBV4-1 with TRBJ2-7, with TRBD2 matching 9 bases. CDR1 is MGHRA, CDR2 YSYEKL, per germline. Trimming at V came to 1 base and at J to 5 bases, leaving 6 bases not matched to a gene. This CDR3 contains 15 residues. CDR3: CASSQGGTSLDEQYF. Written as DNA, the CDR3 is TGCGCCAGCAGCCAAGGCGGGACTAGCTTAGACGAGCAGTACTTC.

This clonotype was seen at least ten times. This chain connects TRBV7-8 to TRBJ1-5, with D possibly TRBD1 on 5 matching bases. The germline V gene has CDR1 SGHVS and CDR2 FQNEAQ. V was pared by 1 base and J by 4 bases, with 8 bases between. This CDR3 has 14 residues. DNA of the CDR3: TGTGCCAGCAGCTTAGTACCAGGGAATCAGCCCCAGCATTTT. Amino acids: CASSLVPGNQPQHF. Looking up the rest from reference TRBV7-8 and TRBJ1-5 gives the full variable domain: GAGVSQSPRYKVAKRGQDVALRCDPISGHVSLFWYQQALGQGPEFLTYFQNEAQLDKSGLPSDRFFAERPEGSVSTLKIQRTQQEDSAVYLCASSLVPGNQPQHFGDGTRLSIL.

This clonotype was detected ten times or more. The V call is TRBV27, the J call TRBJ1-2; 8 bases agree with TRBD1. V shed 1 base and J 6 bases; nucleotides not matched to a gene: 7. Germline V CDR1 and CDR2: MNHEY, SMNVEV (reference sequence). The CDR3 sequence is 15 residues long. In nucleotides, the CDR3 is TGTGCCAGCAGTTTATTAGGGGACAGGCCCCATGGCTACACCTTC. Its protein is CASSLLGDRPHGYTF.

The rearrangement links TRBV6-6 to TRBJ2-2; a possible D gene is TRBD2 (5 bases). Between the trimmed V and J ends, which lost 4 bases and 1 base, there was a span of 13 bases. This CDR3 is built from 16 residues. Germline V gene data show CDR1 as MNHNY and CDR2 as SVGAGI (reference sequence). CDR3 sequence: CASSSTAGQNTGELFF. CDR3 in DNA: TGTGCCAGCAGTTCCACCGCGGGTCAGAACACCGGGGAGCTGTTTTTT.

As for this clonotype: This may come from a read error, since a much larger clone is one base off. This rearrangement joins TRBV7-3 to TRBJ1-1; D call uncertain. The CDR3 runs 14 residues. Trimming took off 0 bases at V and 5 bases at J, with 10 bases between the two ends. Germline V gene lookup returns CDR1 SGHTA and CDR2 FQGTGA. CDR3 in amino acids: CASSLTNMGTEAFF. The CDR3 DNA sequence: TGTGCCAGCAGCTTAACGAACATGGGGACTGAAGCTTTCTTT. Filled out from reference TRBV7-3 and TRBJ1-1, the complete variable domain reads GAGVSQTPSNKVTEKGKYVELRCDPISGHTALYWYRQSLGQGPEFLIYFQGTGAADDSGLPNDRFFAVRPEGSVSTLKIQRTERGDSAVYLCASSLTNMGTEAFFGQGTRLTVV.

The chain carries TRBV10-3 and TRBJ1-6; D gene unclear. The CDR3 runs 17 residues. V was clipped by 3 bases and J by 2 bases, with 14 bases between them. Germline CDR1 ENHRY, CDR2 SYGVKD. The CDR3 DNA sequence: TGTGCCATCAGTGATCCTGGGAGTACGGCCTATAATTCACCCCTCCACTTT. It translates to CAISDPGSTAYNSPLHF.

In this sample, this clonotype turned up many times. The CDR3 sequence is CASSLGEGFRTF. CDR3 nucleotide sequence: TGTGCCAGCAGCTTAGGAGAGGGGTTCCGCACCTTC. V gene TRBV7-9 combines with J gene TRBJ1-2, with TRBD1 as a possible D gene (5 bases). V lost 1 base to trimming and J lost 13 bases, with 13 bases between them. There are 12 residues in the CDR3. Germline CDR1 reads SEHNR; CDR2 reads FQNEAQ (reference sequence).

The chain couples TRBV6-4 to TRBJ1-5; D unclear. V lost 5 bases, J lost 6 bases, and 8 bases lay in between. In germline, CDR1 is MRHNA, CDR2 SNTAGT. This CDR3 region has 12 residues. CDR3 DNA sequence: TGTGCCAGCAGTAAACTCGGTCAGCCCCAGCATTTT. This translates into CASSKLGQPQHF.